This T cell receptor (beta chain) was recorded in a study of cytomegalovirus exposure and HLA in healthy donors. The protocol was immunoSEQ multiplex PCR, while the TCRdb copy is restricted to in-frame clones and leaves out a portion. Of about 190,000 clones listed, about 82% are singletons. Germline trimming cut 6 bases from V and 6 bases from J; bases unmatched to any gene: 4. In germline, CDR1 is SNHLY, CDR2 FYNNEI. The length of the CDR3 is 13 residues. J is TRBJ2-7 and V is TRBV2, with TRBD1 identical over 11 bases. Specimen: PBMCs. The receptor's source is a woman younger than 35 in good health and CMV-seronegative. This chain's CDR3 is CASREGTGGEQYF. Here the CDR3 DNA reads TGTGCCAGCAGGGAGGGGACAGGGGGCGAGCAGTACTTC.